The rows below give T cell receptor beta chains drawn from one sample of a study of graft-versus-host responses after intestinal transplantation. These receptors have no identified antigens. Sequencing used immunoSEQ multiplex PCR; TCRdb keeps in-frame clones, though not all of them. The sample records approximately 88,000 clones, around 90% being singletons. Specimen: unstimulated CD4+ T cells sorted from spleen or lymph node cells, collected before intestinal transplant. The receptor set was obtained from a human donor who received an intestinal transplant. Both conserved end residues are part of each CDR3. The D gene is left open where the match is weak. Clone size, where shown, is once, few, many, or a class for clones that have expanded.

. TRBJ2-7 14 TRBV7-2 TRBD2 TGTGCCAGCAGCCTTAGCGGGGGTCCCTACGAGCAGTACTTC CASSLSGGPYEQYF
. TRBJ2-2 15 TRBV6-6 TRBD2 TGTGCCAGCAGTCCTAGCGGGGGGAACACCGGGGAGCTGTTTTTT CASSPSGGNTGELFF
. TRBJ2-5 15 TRBV5-1 TRBD2 TGCGCCAGCAGCTGGACTAGCGCCCGGGGGGAGACCCAGTACTTC CASSWTSARGETQYF
. TRBJ1-1 11 TRBV2 . TGTGCCAAAGGACAGAACACTGAAGCTTTCTTT CAKGQNTEAFF
. TRBJ2-5 17 TRBV7-9 TRBD1 TGTGCCAGCAGCCGACGTATCGGGACAGGGGCCCAAGAGACCCAGTACTTC CASSRRIGTGAQETQYF
. TRBJ1-2 13 TRBV5-1 . TGCGCCAGCAGCTTGGTGACCCCGGGGGGCTACACCTTC CASSLVTPGGYTF
. TRBJ2-3 13 TRBV5-1 . TGCGCCAGCAGCTTGAGGCGGGGTGATACGCAGTATTTT CASSLRRGDTQYF
. TRBJ2-1 13 TRBV5-1 . TGCGCCAGCGCAACCGGCCCAGGGATGGGGCAGTTCTTC CASATGPGMGQFF
. TRBJ2-3 14 TRBV19 . TGTGCCAGTAGCAGACTAGGGAGCACAGATACGCAGTATTTT CASSRLGSTDTQYF
once TRBJ1-2 14 TRBV4-2 . TGTGCCAGCAGCCCCACGTTGGCGGGCTATGGCTACACCTTC CASSPTLAGYGYTF
. TRBJ2-4 20 TRBV7-6 TRBD2 TGTGCCAGCAGCTTAGAAGCGGGACTAGCGGGGGGTATAGCCAAAAACATTCAGTACTTC CASSLEAGLAGGIAKNIQYF
. TRBJ2-7 14 TRBV5-6 TRBD1 TGTGCCAGCAGCTTAGGACAGGGGGCCTACGAGCAGTACTTC CASSLGQGAYEQYF
. TRBJ2-7 14 TRBV6-1 . TGTGCCAGCACCGAGCCCGGGGGCTCCTACGAGCAGTACTTC CASTEPGGSYEQYF
. TRBJ1-3 17 TRBV25-1 . TGTGCCAGCAGTGAGTTCTTGTCCAGGGGTGCTGGAAACACCATATATTTT CASSEFLSRGAGNTIYF
once TRBJ2-1 15 TRBV7-3 . TGTGCCAGCAGCTTAACTGCCAGGGGCTACAATGAGCAGTTCTTC CASSLTARGYNEQFF
. TRBJ2-4 15 TRBV5-1 TRBD2 TGCGCCAGCAGCTCGTCTAGCGGGGGGGCAAACATTCAGTACTTC CASSSSSGGANIQYF
. TRBJ1-5 16 TRBV2 TRBD1 TGTGCCAGCAGCCAGGGATGGACAGGATCGGGGCAGCCCCAGCATTTT CASSQGWTGSGQPQHF
. TRBJ2-7 15 TRBV10-3 TRBD2 TGTGCCATCAGTGAGAGGTCTAGCGGAACCTACGAGCAGTACTTC CAISERSSGTYEQYF